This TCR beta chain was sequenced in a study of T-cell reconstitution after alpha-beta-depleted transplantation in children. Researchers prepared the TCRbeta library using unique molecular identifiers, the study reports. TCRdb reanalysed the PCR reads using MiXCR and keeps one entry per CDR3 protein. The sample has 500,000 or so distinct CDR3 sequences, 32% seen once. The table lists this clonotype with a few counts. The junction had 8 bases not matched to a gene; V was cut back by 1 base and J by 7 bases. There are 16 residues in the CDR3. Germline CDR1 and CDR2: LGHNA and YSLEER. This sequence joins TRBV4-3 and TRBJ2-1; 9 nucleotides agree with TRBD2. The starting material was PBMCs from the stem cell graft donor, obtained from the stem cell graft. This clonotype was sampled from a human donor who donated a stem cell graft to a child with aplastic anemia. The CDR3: CASSQVGAGGRNEQFF. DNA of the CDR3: TGCGCCAGCAGCCAAGTCGGAGCGGGAGGTAGGAATGAGCAGTTCTTC.